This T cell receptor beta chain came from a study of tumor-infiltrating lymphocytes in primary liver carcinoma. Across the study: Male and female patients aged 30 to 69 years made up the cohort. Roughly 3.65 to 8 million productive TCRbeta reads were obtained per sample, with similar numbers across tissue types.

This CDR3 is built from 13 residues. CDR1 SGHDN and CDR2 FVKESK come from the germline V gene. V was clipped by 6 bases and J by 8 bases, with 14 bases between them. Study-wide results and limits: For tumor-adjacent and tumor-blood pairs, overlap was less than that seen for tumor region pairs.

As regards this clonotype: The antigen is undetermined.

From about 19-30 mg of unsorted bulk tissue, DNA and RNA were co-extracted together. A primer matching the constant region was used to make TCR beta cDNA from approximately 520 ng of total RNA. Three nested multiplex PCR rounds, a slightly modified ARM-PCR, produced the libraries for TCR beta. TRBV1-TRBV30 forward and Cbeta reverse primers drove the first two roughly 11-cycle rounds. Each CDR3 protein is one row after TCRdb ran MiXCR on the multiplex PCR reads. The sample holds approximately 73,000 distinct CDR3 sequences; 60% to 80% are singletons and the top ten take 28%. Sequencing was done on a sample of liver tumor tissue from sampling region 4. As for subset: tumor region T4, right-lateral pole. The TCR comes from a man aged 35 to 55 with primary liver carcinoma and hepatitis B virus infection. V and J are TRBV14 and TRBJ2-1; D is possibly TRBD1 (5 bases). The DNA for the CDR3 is TGTGCCAGCAGTCCTGGGGCTCGGGATGAGCAGTTCTTC. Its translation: CASSPGARDEQFF.